Listed below are T cell receptor beta chains from one sample, sequenced in a study of blood T cell repertoires in COVID-19. TCRdb's copy holds only in-frame clones and misses some; the assay was immunoSEQ multiplex PCR. Altogether some 65,000 clones are present, more than 75% being singletons, with the ten largest covering approximately 17%. The material sequenced was peripheral blood. These receptors came from a man between 35 and 55 years old with COVID-19, enrolled during active disease. CDR3s include the opening cysteine and the closing phenylalanine or tryptophan. A D gene is named only where the DNA matches it firmly. Where a row states a size, it is once, few, many or the class of an expanded clone; other rows omit it.

V: TRBV5-4; J: TRBJ1-1; size: -; D: -; CDR3: CASSLKLTGTEAFF; DNA: TGTGCCAGCAGCTTGAAACTGACAGGCACTGAAGCTTTCTTT
V: TRBV3-1/TRBV3-2; J: TRBJ1-2; size: -; D: -; CDR3: CASSQQAGGAFGYTF; DNA: TGTGCCAGCAGCCAACAGGCGGGGGGCGCGTTTGGCTACACCTTC
V: TRBV21-1; J: TRBJ2-6; size: -; D: -; CDR3: CASSKEEDRLSSGANVLTF; DNA: TGTGCCAGCAGCAAAGAAGAGGACAGGCTTAGCTCTGGGGCCAACGTCCTGACTTTC
V: TRBV6-4; J: TRBJ1-4; size: -; D: -; CDR3: CASSAVLGAENEKLFF; DNA: TGTGCCAGCAGTGCCGTCTTGGGGGCCGAGAATGAAAAACTGTTTTTT
V: TRBV5-4; J: TRBJ2-5; size: -; D: -; CDR3: CASSPRPQRGAKETQYF; DNA: TGTGCCAGCAGCCCTCGACCTCAACGGGGGGCAAAAGAGACCCAGTACTTC
V: TRBV7-2; J: TRBJ1-2; size: -; D: -; CDR3: CASSKPGGSVYGYTF; DNA: TGTGCCAGCAGTAAGCCCGGGGGGTCAGTGTATGGCTACACCTTC
V: TRBV5-5; J: TRBJ2-7; size: -; D: TRBD2; CDR3: CASSLDSGLAGGKSYEQYF; DNA: TGTGCCAGCAGCTTAGACTCGGGACTAGCGGGGGGGAAATCCTACGAGCAGTACTTC
V: TRBV5-4; J: TRBJ2-7; size: -; D: TRBD2; CDR3: CASSSGLAGPYEQYF; DNA: TGTGCCAGCAGCTCGGGACTAGCGGGACCCTACGAGCAGTACTTC
V: TRBV5-1; J: TRBJ1-5; size: -; D: TRBD1; CDR3: CASSLGGQANQPQHF; DNA: TGCGCCAGCAGCTTGGGTGGACAGGCAAATCAGCCCCAGCATTTT
V: TRBV11-2; J: TRBJ1-3; size: -; D: TRBD1; CDR3: CASSSTGGFGNTIYF; DNA: TGTGCCAGCAGCTCAACAGGGGGCTTTGGAAACACCATATATTTT
V: TRBV6-6; J: TRBJ1-6; size: -; D: TRBD1; CDR3: CASSYSPTGAGSPLHF; DNA: TGTGCCAGCAGTTACTCGCCGACAGGGGCTGGTTCACCCCTCCACTTT
V: TRBV7-9; J: TRBJ1-4; size: -; D: TRBD1; CDR3: CASSWGQFGGEKLFF; DNA: TGTGCCAGCAGCTGGGGACAGTTTGGGGGTGAAAAACTGTTTTTT
V: TRBV7-8; J: TRBJ2-2; size: -; D: -; CDR3: CASSLLRMYTGELFF; DNA: TGTGCCAGCAGCTTACTACGAATGTACACCGGGGAGCTGTTTTTT
V: TRBV28; J: TRBJ2-7; size: -; D: TRBD1; CDR3: CASSLVTGGVGYEQYF; DNA: TGTGCCAGCAGTTTAGTGACAGGGGGCGTTGGCTACGAGCAGTACTTC
V: TRBV2; J: TRBJ1-2; size: -; D: TRBD1; CDR3: CASSRDRPANYGYTF; DNA: TGTGCCAGCAGCCGGGACAGGCCCGCTAACTATGGCTACACCTTC
V: TRBV3-1/TRBV3-2; J: TRBJ2-7; size: -; D: -; CDR3: CASSRLRAEQYF; DNA: TGTGCCAGCAGCCGACTACGGGCCGAGCAGTACTTC
V: TRBV19; J: TRBJ1-1; size: few; D: -; CDR3: CASISDGVEAFF; DNA: TGTGCCAGTATCTCTGACGGAGTTGAAGCTTTCTTT
V: TRBV11-2; J: TRBJ2-1; size: -; D: TRBD2; CDR3: CASSLVAGVLNEQFF; DNA: TGTGCCAGCAGCTTAGTCGCGGGGGTTTTAAATGAGCAGTTCTTC
V: TRBV6-1; J: TRBJ1-2; size: -; D: TRBD1; CDR3: CASSEGAGGGYTF; DNA: TGTGCCAGCAGTGAAGGCGCAGGGGGTGGCTACACCTTC
V: TRBV6-5; J: TRBJ1-2; size: -; D: -; CDR3: CASSPEENRLGYTF; DNA: TGTGCCAGCAGCCCCGAGGAAAATAGGCTTGGCTACACCTTC
V: TRBV6-1; J: TRBJ1-1; size: -; D: -; CDR3: CASSEPGENTEAFF; DNA: TGTGCCAGCAGTGAGCCGGGGGAGAACACTGAAGCTTTCTTT
V: TRBV4-1; J: TRBJ2-5; size: -; D: -; CDR3: CASSPPTLGQHKLKTQYF; DNA: TGCGCCAGCAGCCCACCTACCCTCGGACAGCATAAGTTGAAGACCCAGTACTTC
V: TRBV14; J: TRBJ2-1; size: -; D: -; CDR3: CASSQEPRVGEQFF; DNA: TGTGCCAGCAGCCAAGAGCCCCGGGTCGGTGAGCAGTTCTTC
V: TRBV10-2; J: TRBJ2-7; size: -; D: -; CDR3: CATKARDYEQYF; DNA: TGCGCCACCAAGGCCCGGGACTACGAGCAGTACTTC
V: TRBV5-1; J: TRBJ2-3; size: -; D: TRBD2; CDR3: CASRASGGITDTQYF; DNA: TGCGCCAGCAGGGCTAGCGGGGGAATCACAGATACGCAGTATTTT
V: TRBV5-4; J: TRBJ2-1; size: once; D: TRBD1; CDR3: CASSLGTGVSYNEQFF; DNA: TGTGCCAGCAGCTTGGGGACAGGGGTTTCCTACAATGAGCAGTTCTTC
V: TRBV28; J: TRBJ1-1; size: -; D: TRBD1; CDR3: CASGVPGQGLNTEAFF; DNA: TGTGCCAGCGGAGTCCCGGGACAGGGCTTGAACACTGAAGCTTTCTTT
V: TRBV5-1; J: TRBJ2-7; size: -; D: -; CDR3: CASSPLGEAYSYEQYF; DNA: TGCGCCAGCAGTCCCCTGGGAGAGGCATACTCCTACGAGCAGTACTTC
V: TRBV19; J: TRBJ1-3; size: -; D: TRBD1; CDR3: CASSVTQGARGNTIYF; DNA: TGTGCCAGTAGTGTCACACAGGGGGCGCGTGGAAACACCATATATTTT
V: TRBV6-2/TRBV6-3; J: TRBJ1-6; size: -; D: -; CDR3: CASSYEDYSPLHF; DNA: TGTGCCAGCAGTTACGAGGATTATTCACCCCTCCACTTT
V: TRBV30; J: TRBJ2-1; size: -; D: TRBD2; CDR3: CACPHASGGRSEQFF; DNA: TGTGCCTGCCCCCACGCTAGCGGGGGTAGGAGTGAGCAGTTCTTC
V: TRBV30; J: TRBJ2-4; size: -; D: -; CDR3: CAWREKGLAKNIQYF; DNA: TGTGCCTGGAGGGAAAAGGGACTAGCCAAAAACATTCAGTACTTC
V: TRBV28; J: TRBJ2-7; size: -; D: -; CDR3: CASSYLAYEQYF; DNA: TGTGCCAGCAGTTACCTAGCTTACGAGCAGTACTTC
V: TRBV2; J: TRBJ2-2; size: -; D: TRBD1; CDR3: CASSASQGGTGELFF; DNA: TGTGCCAGCAGTGCCTCACAGGGGGGCACCGGGGAGCTGTTTTTT
V: TRBV28; J: TRBJ1-6; size: -; D: -; CDR3: CASSFPGKPPLHF; DNA: TGTGCCAGCAGTTTCCCGGGGAAGCCACCCCTCCACTTT
V: TRBV5-6; J: TRBJ1-3; size: -; D: TRBD1; CDR3: CASSSDRALSGNTIYF; DNA: TGTGCCAGCAGCTCGGACAGGGCCCTCTCTGGAAACACCATATATTTT
V: TRBV5-1; J: TRBJ2-3; size: -; D: TRBD2; CDR3: CASSRVSSGGSTDTQYF; DNA: TGCGCCAGCAGCCGGGTATCTAGCGGGGGGAGCACAGATACGCAGTATTTT
V: TRBV11-2; J: TRBJ2-4; size: -; D: TRBD2; CDR3: CASSAGGTSGGKNIQYF; DNA: TGTGCCAGCAGCGCGGGGGGGACTAGCGGCGGCAAAAACATTCAGTACTTC
V: TRBV24-1; J: TRBJ1-4; size: -; D: -; CDR3: CATSDNIQEGADEKLFF; DNA: TGTGCCACCAGTGATAACATACAGGAAGGGGCAGATGAAAAACTGTTTTTT
V: TRBV19; J: TRBJ2-4; size: -; D: TRBD1; CDR3: CASISDRAKNIQYF; DNA: TGTGCCAGTATATCGGACAGGGCCAAAAACATTCAGTACTTC
V: TRBV27; J: TRBJ1-6; size: -; D: -; CDR3: CASSGRLGSPLHF; DNA: TGTGCCAGCAGTGGGCGTTTGGGTTCACCCCTCCACTTT
V: TRBV19; J: TRBJ1-1; size: -; D: -; CDR3: CASSQQLNTEAFF; DNA: TGTGCCAGTAGTCAACAGTTGAACACTGAAGCTTTCTTT
V: TRBV5-3; J: TRBJ1-5; size: -; D: -; CDR3: CARSLSGEASQPQHF; DNA: TGTGCCAGAAGCTTGTCGGGGGAGGCTAGTCAGCCCCAGCATTTT
V: TRBV19; J: TRBJ1-4; size: -; D: -; CDR3: CASSHSTGPTNEKLFF; DNA: TGTGCCAGTAGTCACTCAACAGGGCCAACTAATGAAAAACTGTTTTTT
V: TRBV10-2; J: TRBJ2-7; size: -; D: TRBD2; CDR3: CASMGTSGGAGFHEQYF; DNA: TGCGCCAGCATGGGGACTAGCGGGGGGGCCGGTTTCCACGAGCAGTACTTC
V: TRBV28; J: TRBJ1-1; size: -; D: -; CDR3: CASRLPLGGETEAFF; DNA: TGTGCCAGCAGACTACCTCTCGGGGGGGAGACTGAAGCTTTCTTT
V: TRBV6-1; J: TRBJ1-4; size: -; D: TRBD1; CDR3: CASSEIGQGNEKLFF; DNA: TGTGCCAGCAGTGAAATCGGACAGGGTAATGAAAAACTGTTTTTT
V: TRBV7-2; J: TRBJ1-1; size: -; D: -; CDR3: CASSAGLNTEAFF; DNA: TGTGCCAGCAGCGCAGGGCTGAACACTGAAGCTTTCTTT
V: TRBV20-1; J: TRBJ2-1; size: -; D: -; CDR3: CSASSGQGGWDEQFF; DNA: TGCAGTGCTAGTAGTGGGCAGGGGGGTTGGGATGAGCAGTTCTTC